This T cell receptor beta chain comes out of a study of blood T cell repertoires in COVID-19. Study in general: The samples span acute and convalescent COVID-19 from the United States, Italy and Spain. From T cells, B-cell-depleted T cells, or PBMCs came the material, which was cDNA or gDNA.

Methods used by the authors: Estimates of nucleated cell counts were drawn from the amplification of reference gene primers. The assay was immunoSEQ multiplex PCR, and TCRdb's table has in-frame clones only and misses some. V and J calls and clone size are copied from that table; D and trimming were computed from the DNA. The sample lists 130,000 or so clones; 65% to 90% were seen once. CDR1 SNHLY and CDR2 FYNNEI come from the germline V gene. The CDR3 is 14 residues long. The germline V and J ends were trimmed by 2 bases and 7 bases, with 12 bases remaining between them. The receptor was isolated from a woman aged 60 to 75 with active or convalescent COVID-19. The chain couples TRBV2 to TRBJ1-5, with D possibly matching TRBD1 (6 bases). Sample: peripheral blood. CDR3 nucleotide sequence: TGTGCCAGCAGTGAAATCAGGGGTTGGCAGCCCCAGCATTTT. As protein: CASSEIRGWQPQHF.